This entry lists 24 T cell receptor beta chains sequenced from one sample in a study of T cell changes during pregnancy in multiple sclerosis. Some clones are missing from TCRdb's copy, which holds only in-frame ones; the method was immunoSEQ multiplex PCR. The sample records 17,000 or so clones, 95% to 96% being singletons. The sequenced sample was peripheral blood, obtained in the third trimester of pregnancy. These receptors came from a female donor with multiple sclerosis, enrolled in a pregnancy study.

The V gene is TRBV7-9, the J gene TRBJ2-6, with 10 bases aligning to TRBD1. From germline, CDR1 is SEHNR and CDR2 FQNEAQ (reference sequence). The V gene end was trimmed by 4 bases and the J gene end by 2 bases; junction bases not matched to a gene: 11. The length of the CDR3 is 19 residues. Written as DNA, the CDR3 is TGTGCCAGCAGCTCTAGTTTGACAGGGGGCAGGACTGGGGCCAACGTCCTGACTTTC. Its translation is CASSSSLTGGRTGANVLTF.

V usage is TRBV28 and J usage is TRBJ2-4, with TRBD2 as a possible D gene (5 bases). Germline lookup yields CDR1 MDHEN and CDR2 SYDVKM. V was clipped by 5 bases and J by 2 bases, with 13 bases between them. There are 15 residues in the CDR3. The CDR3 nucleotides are TGTGCCAGCAGTCTACCGGGGTCTACCAAAAACATTCAGTACTTC. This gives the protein CASSLPGSTKNIQYF.

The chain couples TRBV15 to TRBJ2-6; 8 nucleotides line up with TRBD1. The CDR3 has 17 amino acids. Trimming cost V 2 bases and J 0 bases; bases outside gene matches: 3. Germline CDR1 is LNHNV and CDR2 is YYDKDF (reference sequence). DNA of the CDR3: TGTGCCACCAGCAGACCGACAGGGGTCTCTGGGGCCAACGTCCTGACTTTC. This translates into CATSRPTGVSGANVLTF.

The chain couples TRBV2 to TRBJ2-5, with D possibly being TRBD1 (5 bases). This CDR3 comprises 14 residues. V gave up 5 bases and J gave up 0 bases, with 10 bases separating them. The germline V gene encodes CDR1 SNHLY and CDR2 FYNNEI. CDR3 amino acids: CASSYDSNQETQYF. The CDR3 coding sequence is TGTGCCAGCAGTTATGACAGTAACCAAGAGACCCAGTACTTC.

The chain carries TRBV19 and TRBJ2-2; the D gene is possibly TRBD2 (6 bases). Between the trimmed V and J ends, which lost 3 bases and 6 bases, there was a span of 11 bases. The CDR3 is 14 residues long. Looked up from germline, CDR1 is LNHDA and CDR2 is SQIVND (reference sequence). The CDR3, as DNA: TGTGCCAGTAGTATCCCGGGACTTGCCGGGGAGCTGTTTTTT. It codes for CASSIPGLAGELFF.

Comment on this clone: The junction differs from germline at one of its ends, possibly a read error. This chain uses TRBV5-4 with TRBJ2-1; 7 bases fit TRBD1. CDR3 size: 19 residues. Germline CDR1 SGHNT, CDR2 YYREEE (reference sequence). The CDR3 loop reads CASSKRSLGGQNSYNERFF. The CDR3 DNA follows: TGTGCCAGCAGCAAAAGATCTCTTGGGGGACAGAACTCCTACAATGAGCGGTTCTTC.

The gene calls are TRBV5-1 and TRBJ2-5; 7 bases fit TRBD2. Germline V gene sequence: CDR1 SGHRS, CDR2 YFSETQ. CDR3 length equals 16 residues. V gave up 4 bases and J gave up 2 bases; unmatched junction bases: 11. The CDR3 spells CASSLMALGGQETQYF. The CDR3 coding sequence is TGCGCCAGCAGCCTGATGGCGCTCGGGGGGCAAGAGACCCAGTACTTC.

The DNA for the CDR3 is TGTGCCAGCTCACCAAATGGAGATAGAGGATCACCCCTCCACTTT. Translated, it gives CASSPNGDRGSPLHF. The chain uses TRBV18 and TRBJ1-6; D remains ambiguous. V was clipped by 2 bases and J by 10 bases, with 15 bases between them. Germline assignment: CDR1 KGHSH and CDR2 LQKENI. The CDR3 contains 15 residues.

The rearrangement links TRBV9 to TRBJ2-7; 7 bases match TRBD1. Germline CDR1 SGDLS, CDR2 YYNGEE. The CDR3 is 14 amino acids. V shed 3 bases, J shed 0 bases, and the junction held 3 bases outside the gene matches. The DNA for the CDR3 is TGTGCCAGCAGCGGGGACAGCAGCTCCTACGAGCAGTACTTC. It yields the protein CASSGDSSSYEQYF.

CDR3 in DNA: TGTGCCAGCAGCACGGGACTAGCGGGGGCCAACGAGCAGTTCTTC. Its translation: CASSTGLAGANEQFF. The chain links TRBV9 to TRBJ2-1, with 14 bases aligning to TRBD2. The V segment lost 4 bases and the J segment 10 bases; nucleotides outside the gene matches: 7. CDR3 length: 15 amino acids. Germline V gene data show CDR1 as SGDLS and CDR2 as YYNGEE.

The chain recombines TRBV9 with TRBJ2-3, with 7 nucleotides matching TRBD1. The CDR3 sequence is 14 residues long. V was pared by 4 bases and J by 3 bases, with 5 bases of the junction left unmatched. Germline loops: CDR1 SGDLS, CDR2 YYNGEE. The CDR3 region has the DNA TGTGCCAGCAGCTTAACAGGGGAAACAGATACGCAGTATTTT. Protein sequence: CASSLTGETDTQYF.

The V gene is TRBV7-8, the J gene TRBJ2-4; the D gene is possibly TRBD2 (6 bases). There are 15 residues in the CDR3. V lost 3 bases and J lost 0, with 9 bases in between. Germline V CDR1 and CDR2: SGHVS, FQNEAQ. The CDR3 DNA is TGTGCCAGCAGCTTGGAGGGGTTAGCCAAAAACATTCAGTACTTC. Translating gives CASSLEGLAKNIQYF. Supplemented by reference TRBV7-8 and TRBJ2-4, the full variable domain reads GAGVSQSPRYKVAKRGQDVALRCDPISGHVSLFWYQQALGQGPEFLTYFQNEAQLDKSGLPSDRFFAERPEGSVSTLKIQRTQQEDSAVYLCASSLEGLAKNIQYFGAGTRLSVL.

In DNA form, the CDR3 reads TGTGCCAGCAGCACCGGGACAGGGTATAGCAATCAGCCCCAGCATTTT. Translated: CASSTGTGYSNQPQHF. V gene TRBV7-9 combines with J gene TRBJ1-5; TRBD1 agrees at 9 bases. The V segment lost 5 bases and the J segment 0 bases; nucleotides outside the gene matches: 5. CDR3 length: 16 residues. From germline, CDR1 is SEHNR and CDR2 FQNEAQ (reference sequence).

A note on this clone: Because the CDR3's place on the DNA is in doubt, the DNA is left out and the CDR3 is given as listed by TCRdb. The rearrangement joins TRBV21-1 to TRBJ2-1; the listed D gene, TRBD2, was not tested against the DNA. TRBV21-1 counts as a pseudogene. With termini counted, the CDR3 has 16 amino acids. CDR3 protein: CASSKVLWASGNEQFF.

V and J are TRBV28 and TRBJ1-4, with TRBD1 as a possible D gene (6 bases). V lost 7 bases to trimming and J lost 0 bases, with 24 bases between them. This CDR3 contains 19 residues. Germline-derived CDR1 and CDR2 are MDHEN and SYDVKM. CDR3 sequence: CASTKALTGSPATNEKLFF. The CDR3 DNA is TGTGCCAGCACAAAGGCCCTAACAGGGTCCCCCGCAACTAATGAAAAACTGTTTTTT.

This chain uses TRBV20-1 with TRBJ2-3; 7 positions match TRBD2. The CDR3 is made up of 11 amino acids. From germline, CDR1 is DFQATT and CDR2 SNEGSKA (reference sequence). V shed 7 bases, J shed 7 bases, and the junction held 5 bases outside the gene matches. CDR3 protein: CSGGRGNTQYF. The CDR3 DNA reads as TGCAGTGGCGGGAGAGGAAATACGCAGTATTTT.

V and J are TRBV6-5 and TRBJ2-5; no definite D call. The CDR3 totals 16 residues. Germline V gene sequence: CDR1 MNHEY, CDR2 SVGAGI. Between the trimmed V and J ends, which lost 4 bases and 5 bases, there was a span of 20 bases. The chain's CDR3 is CASSSFGLIGWETQYF. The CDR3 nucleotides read TGTGCCAGCAGTTCCTTCGGTCTTATCGGGTGGGAGACCCAGTACTTC.

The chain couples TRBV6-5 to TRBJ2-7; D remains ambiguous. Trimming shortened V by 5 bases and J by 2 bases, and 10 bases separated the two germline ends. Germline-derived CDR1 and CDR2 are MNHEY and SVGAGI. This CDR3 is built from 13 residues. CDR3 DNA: TGTGCCAGCAGTACGAGCACGGCCTACGAGCAGTACTTC. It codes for CASSTSTAYEQYF.

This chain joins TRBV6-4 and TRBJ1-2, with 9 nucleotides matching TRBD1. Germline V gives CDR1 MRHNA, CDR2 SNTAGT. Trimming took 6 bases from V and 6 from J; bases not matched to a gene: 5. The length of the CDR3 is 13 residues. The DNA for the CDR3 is TGTGCCAGCAGGGGGACAGGGACGGATGGCTACACCTTC. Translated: CASRGTGTDGYTF.

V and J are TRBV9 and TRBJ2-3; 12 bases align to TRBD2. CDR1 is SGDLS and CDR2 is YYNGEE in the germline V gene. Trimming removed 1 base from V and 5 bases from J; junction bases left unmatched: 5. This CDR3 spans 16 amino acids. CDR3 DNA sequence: TGTGCCAGCAGCGTAACTAGCGGGAGGTCAGGAGATACGCAGTATTTT. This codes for CASSVTSGRSGDTQYF.

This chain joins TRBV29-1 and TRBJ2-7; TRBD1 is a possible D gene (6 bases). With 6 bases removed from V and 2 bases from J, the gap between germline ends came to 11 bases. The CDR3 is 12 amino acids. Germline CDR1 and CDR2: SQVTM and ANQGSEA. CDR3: CSVAQGPYEQYF. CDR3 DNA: TGCAGCGTGGCACAGGGACCCTACGAGCAGTACTTC.

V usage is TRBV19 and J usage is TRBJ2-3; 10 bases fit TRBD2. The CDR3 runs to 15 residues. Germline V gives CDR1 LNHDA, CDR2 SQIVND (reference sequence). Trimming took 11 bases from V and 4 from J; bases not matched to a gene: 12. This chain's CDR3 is CACQSGRAGSDTQYF. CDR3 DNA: TGTGCCTGCCAAAGCGGGAGGGCCGGCTCAGATACGCAGTATTTT.

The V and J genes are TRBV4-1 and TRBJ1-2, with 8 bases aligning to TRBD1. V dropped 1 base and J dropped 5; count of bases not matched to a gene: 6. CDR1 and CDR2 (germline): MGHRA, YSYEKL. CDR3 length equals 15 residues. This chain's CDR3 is CASSQGDRGGYGYTF. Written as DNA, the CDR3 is TGCGCCAGCAGCCAAGGAGACAGGGGTGGGTATGGCTACACCTTC.

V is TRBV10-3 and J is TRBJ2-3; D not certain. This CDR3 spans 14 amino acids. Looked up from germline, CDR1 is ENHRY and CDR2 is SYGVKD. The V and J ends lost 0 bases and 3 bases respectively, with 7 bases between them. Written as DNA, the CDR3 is TGTGCCATCAGTGAGTCCGTAGCAACAGATACGCAGTATTTT. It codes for CAISESVATDTQYF.